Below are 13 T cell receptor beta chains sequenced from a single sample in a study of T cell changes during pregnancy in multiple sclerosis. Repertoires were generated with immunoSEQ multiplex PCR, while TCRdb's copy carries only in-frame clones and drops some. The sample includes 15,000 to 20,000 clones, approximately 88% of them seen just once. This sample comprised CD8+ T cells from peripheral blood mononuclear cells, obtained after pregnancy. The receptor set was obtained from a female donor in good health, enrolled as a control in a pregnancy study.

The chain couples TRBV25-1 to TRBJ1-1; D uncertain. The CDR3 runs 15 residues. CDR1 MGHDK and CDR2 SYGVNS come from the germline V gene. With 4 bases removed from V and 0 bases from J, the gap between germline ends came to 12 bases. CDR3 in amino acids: CASSVDRGMNTEAFF. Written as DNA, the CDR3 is TGTGCCAGCAGTGTCGACCGCGGGATGAACACTGAAGCTTTCTTT.

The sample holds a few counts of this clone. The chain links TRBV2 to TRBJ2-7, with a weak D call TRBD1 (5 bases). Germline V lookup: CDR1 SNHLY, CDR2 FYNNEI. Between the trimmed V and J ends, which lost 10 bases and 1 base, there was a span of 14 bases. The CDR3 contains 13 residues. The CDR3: CATKGIESYEQYF. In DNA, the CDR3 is TGTGCCACGAAGGGGATAGAGTCCTACGAGCAGTACTTC. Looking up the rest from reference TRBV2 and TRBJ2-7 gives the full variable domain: EPEVTQTPSHQVTQMGQEVILRCVPISNHLYFYWYRQILGQKVEFLVSFYNNEISEKSEIFDDQFSVERPDGSNFTLKIRSTKLEDSAMYFCATKGIESYEQYFGPGTRLTVT.

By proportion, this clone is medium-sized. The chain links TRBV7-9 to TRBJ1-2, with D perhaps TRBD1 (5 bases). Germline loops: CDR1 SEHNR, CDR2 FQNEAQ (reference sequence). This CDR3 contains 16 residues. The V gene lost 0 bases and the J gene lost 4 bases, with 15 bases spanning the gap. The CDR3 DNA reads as TGTGCCAGCAGCTTAGCCCGGGACTCTTTTCGCTATGGCTACACCTTC. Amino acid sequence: CASSLARDSFRYGYTF. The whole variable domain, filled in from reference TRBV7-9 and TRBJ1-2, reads DTGVSQNPRHKITKRGQNVTFRCDPISEHNRLYWYRQTLGQGPEFLTYFQNEAQLEKSRLLSDRFSAERPKGSFSTLEIQRTEQGDSAMYLCASSLARDSFRYGYTFGSGTRLTVV.

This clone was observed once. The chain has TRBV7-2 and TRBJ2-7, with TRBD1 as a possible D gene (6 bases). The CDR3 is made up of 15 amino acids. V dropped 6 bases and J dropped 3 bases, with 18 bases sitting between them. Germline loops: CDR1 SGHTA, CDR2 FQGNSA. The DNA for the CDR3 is TGTGCCAGCAGGGTAGGACAGAAAGTGTTCTACGAGCAGTACTTC. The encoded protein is CASRVGQKVFYEQYF.

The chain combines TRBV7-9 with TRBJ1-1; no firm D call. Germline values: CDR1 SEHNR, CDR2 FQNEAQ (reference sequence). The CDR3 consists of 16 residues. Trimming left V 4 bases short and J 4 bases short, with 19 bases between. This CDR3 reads CASSSESAWRGTEAFF. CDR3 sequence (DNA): TGTGCCAGCAGCTCCGAGTCTGCATGGAGAGGCACTGAAGCTTTCTTT.

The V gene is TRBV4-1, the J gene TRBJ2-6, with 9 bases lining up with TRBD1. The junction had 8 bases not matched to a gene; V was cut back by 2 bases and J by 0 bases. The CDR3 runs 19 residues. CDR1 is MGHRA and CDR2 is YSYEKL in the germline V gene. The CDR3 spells CASSQNDRGTSSGANVLTF. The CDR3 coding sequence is TGCGCCAGCAGCCAAAATGACAGGGGGACCTCCTCTGGGGCCAACGTCCTGACTTTC.

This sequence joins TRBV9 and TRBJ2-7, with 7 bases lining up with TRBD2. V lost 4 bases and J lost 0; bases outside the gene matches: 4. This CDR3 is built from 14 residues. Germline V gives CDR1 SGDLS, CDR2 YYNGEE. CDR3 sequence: CASSPGGSSYEQYF. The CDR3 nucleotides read TGTGCCAGCAGCCCGGGGGGTAGCTCCTACGAGCAGTACTTC.

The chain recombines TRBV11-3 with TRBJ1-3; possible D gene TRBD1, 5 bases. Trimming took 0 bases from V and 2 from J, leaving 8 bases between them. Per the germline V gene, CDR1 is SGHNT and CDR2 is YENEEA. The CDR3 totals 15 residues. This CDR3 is CASSLDPGTGNTIYF. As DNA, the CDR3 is TGTGCCAGCAGCTTAGATCCAGGGACTGGAAACACCATATATTTT.

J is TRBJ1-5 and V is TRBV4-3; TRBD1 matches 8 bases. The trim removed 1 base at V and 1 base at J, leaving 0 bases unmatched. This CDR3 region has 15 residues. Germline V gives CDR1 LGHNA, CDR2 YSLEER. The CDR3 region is CASSQGTGSNQPQHF. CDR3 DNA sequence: TGCGCCAGCAGCCAAGGGACAGGGAGCAATCAGCCCCAGCATTTT.

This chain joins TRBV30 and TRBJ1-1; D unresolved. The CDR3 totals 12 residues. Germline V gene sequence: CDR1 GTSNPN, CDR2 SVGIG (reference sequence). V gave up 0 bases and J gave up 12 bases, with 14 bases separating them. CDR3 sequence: CAWSVSPQDSFF. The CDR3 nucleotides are TGTGCCTGGAGTGTAAGTCCCCAGGACTCTTTCTTT.

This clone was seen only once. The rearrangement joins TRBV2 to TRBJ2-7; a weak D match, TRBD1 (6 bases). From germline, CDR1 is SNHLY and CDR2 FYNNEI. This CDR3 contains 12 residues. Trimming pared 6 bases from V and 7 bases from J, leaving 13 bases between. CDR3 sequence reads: CASSTGLGEQYF. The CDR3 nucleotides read TGTGCCAGCAGCACAGGGTTGGGTGAGCAGTACTTC.

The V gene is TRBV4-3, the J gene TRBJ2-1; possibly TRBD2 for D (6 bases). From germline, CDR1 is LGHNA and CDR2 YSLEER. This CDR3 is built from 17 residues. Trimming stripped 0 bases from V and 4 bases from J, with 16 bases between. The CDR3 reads CASSQEWPLARYNEQFF. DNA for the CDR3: TGCGCCAGCAGCCAAGAGTGGCCCCTAGCGCGGTACAATGAGCAGTTCTTC.

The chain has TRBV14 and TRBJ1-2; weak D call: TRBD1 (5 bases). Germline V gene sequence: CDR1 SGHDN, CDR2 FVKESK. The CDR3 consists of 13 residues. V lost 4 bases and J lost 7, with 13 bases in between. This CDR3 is CASSPRQQSGYTF. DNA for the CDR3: TGTGCCAGCAGCCCGAGACAGCAGTCTGGCTACACCTTC.